This entry lists 21 T cell receptor beta chains sequenced from one sample in a study of T-cell memory formation after mild COVID-19. TCRdb re-analysed the 5' RACE reads in MiXCR, keeping a single row per CDR3 protein. The sample has about 470,000 distinct CDR3 sequences, 20% to 25% seen once. Material: PBMCs or a T cell subset sorted from them (not recorded which). The receptor set was obtained from an adult woman who had mild COVID-19 (a few samples of this study predate the infection). Cell type and time point are not known.

J is TRBJ1-1 and V is TRBV19; no firm D call. Germline CDR1 is LNHDA and CDR2 is SQIVND (reference sequence). The V and J ends lost 4 bases and 10 bases respectively, with 10 bases between them. This CDR3 has 11 residues. CDR3 amino acids: CASSTGRGAFF. The CDR3 nucleotides read TGTGCCAGTAGTACGGGTCGCGGAGCTTTCTTT.

This chain links TRBV6-1 with TRBJ2-5, with 13 bases aligning to TRBD2. This CDR3 comprises 15 residues. V gave up 7 bases and J gave up 2 bases; unmatched junction bases: 4. The germline CDR1 and CDR2 sequences are MNHNS and SASEGT. CDR3 nucleotides: TGTGCCAGCAAAGAACTAGCGGGGGGGCAAGAGACCCAGTACTTC. It is translated as CASKELAGGQETQYF.

This chain uses TRBV2 with TRBJ2-7; 7 nucleotides line up with TRBD2. J gave up 2 bases and V 0 bases, and 1 base lay outside the gene matches. There are 14 residues in the CDR3. CDR1 and CDR2 (germline): SNHLY, FYNNEI. Here the CDR3 DNA reads TGTGCCAGCAGTGAAGCGGCGGGGGCCTACGAGCAGTACTTC. The encoded protein is CASSEAAGAYEQYF.

The chain couples TRBV18 to TRBJ2-5; 9 nucleotides match TRBD2. V was pared by 5 bases and J by 4 bases, with 5 bases of the junction left unmatched. The CDR3 runs to 14 residues. Germline lookup yields CDR1 KGHSH and CDR2 LQKENI. The CDR3 reads CASSSKAGGETQYF. CDR3 coding DNA: TGTGCCAGCTCATCTAAAGCGGGGGGAGAGACCCAGTACTTC.

This chain connects TRBV5-1 to TRBJ1-1, with 11 positions matching TRBD1. CDR3 length: 17 residues. CDR1 is SGHRS and CDR2 is YFSETQ in the germline V gene. V lost 4 bases to trimming and J lost 1 base; unmatched junction nucleotides: 9. Written as DNA, the CDR3 is TGCGCCAGCAGCCGGGACAGGGGGAGGTTATCGAACACTGAAGCTTTCTTT. Translation: CASSRDRGRLSNTEAFF.

V and J are TRBV12-3 or TRBV12-4 and TRBJ2-7, with D possibly matching TRBD2 (7 bases). This CDR3 has 12 amino acids. Between the trimmed V and J ends, which lost 3 bases and 9 bases, there was a span of 12 bases. CDR3 loop: CASSFGGARQYF. The CDR3 nucleotides are TGTGCCAGCAGTTTTGGGGGGGCGAGGCAGTACTTC.

This clonotype occurred a few times. The chain employs TRBV2 and TRBJ1-2; D gene uncertain. V gave up 8 bases and J gave up 4 bases, with 11 bases separating them. CDR1 is SNHLY, CDR2 FYNNEI, per germline. CDR3 size: 12 residues. The CDR3, as DNA: TGTGCCAGCGGTTCGACTTCCTATGGCTACACCTTC. This encodes CASGSTSYGYTF.

The CDR3 bases are TGTGCCAGCAGTCCGAGGGGGGCGCACACTGAAGCTTTCTTT. It yields the protein CASSPRGAHTEAFF. The chain employs TRBV3-1 and TRBJ1-1, with D tentatively TRBD1 (6 bases). The V end was cut by 6 bases, the J end by 3 bases, with 14 bases between. The CDR3 is 14 residues long. CDR1 is LGHDT and CDR2 is YNNKEL in the germline V gene (reference sequence).

This clonotype was detected only a few times. This rearrangement joins TRBV21-1 to TRBJ2-7; no DNA check was done on the table's D call, TRBD1. TRBV21-1 is a recognized pseudogene. The CDR3 has 18 amino acids. The CDR3 loop is CASSKNPTGTGGVHEQYF. CDR3 DNA: TGTGCCAGCAGCAAAAACCCCACCGGGACGGGGGGGGTCCACGAGCAGTACTTC.

This clonotype was recorded at least ten times. The rearrangement uses TRBV7-2 and TRBJ2-2; 12 nucleotides agree with TRBD2. The CDR3 has 19 amino acids. CDR1 is SGHTA, CDR2 FQGNSA, per germline. Trimming cost V 5 bases and J 6 bases; bases outside gene matches: 16. CDR3 protein: CASSRLAGGSPEKAGELFF. The CDR3 coding sequence is TGTGCCAGCAGCCGCCTAGCGGGAGGGTCGCCCGAGAAGGCCGGGGAGCTGTTTTTT.

V and J are TRBV6-6 and TRBJ1-5; 9 nucleotides match TRBD1. Germline CDR1 is MNHNY and CDR2 is SVGAGI (reference sequence). The CDR3 extends over 15 amino acids. The V and J ends lost 7 bases and 3 bases, in that order; junction bases with no gene match: 7. As DNA, the CDR3 is TGTGCCAGCACCCGACAGGGGGGGAACAATCAGCCCCAGCATTTT. As protein: CASTRQGGNNQPQHF.

This clonotype has just a few counts. V usage is TRBV9 and J usage is TRBJ2-5; the D is unclear. The CDR3 totals 12 residues. Germline V gene data show CDR1 as SGDLS and CDR2 as YYNGEE. V lost 0 bases and J lost 10, with 10 bases in between. The CDR3 coding sequence is TGTGCCAGCAGCGTAGAGGAAACTGACCAGTACTTC. It codes for CASSVEETDQYF.

This clonotype appeared many times. The rearrangement joins TRBV5-1 to TRBJ2-7; the match to TRBD2 covers 8 bases. V lost 0 bases, J lost 4 bases, and 9 bases stayed unmatched. This CDR3 is built from 16 residues. Germline loops: CDR1 SGHRS, CDR2 YFSETQ. In DNA form, the CDR3 reads TGCGCCAGCAGCTTGGGTCCTAGCGGGCGATCTTACGAGCAGTACTTC. It is translated as CASSLGPSGRSYEQYF.

This clonotype was seen a handful of times. V is TRBV5-1 and J is TRBJ2-2; TRBD1 might be the D (5 bases). CDR3 length: 15 residues. V was pared by 3 bases and J by 9 bases, with 18 bases between. Germline-derived CDR1 and CDR2 are SGHRS and YFSETQ. The CDR3 spells CASSSTVDGYWELFF. The CDR3 nucleotides read TGCGCCAGCAGCTCGACAGTAGATGGGTACTGGGAGCTGTTTTTT.

A few counts support this clonotype. The genes are TRBV7-6 and TRBJ2-7; TRBD1 agrees at 10 bases. Trimming removed 4 bases from V and 5 bases from J; junction bases left unmatched: 5. Per germline, CDR1 SGHVS and CDR2 FNYEAQ. The CDR3 runs to 14 residues. Here the CDR3 reads CASSSTGQGDEQYF. The CDR3 DNA reads TGTGCCAGCAGCTCTACAGGACAGGGGGACGAGCAGTACTTC.

This chain joins TRBV4-2 and TRBJ2-1; D unclear. Trimming took 0 bases from V and 10 from J, leaving 13 bases between them. The CDR3 sequence is 14 residues long. Looked up from germline, CDR1 is LGHNA and CDR2 is YNFKEQ. CDR3 protein: CASSQEIASAEQFF. In DNA form, the CDR3 reads TGTGCCAGCAGCCAAGAGATAGCAAGCGCCGAGCAGTTCTTC.

The J gene is TRBJ1-5, the V gene TRBV20-1; D might be TRBD1 (6 bases). Per germline, CDR1 DFQATT and CDR2 SNEGSKA (reference sequence). The CDR3 runs 19 residues. V gave up 1 base and J gave up 0 bases, with 22 bases separating them. CDR3 loop: CSARATPGQGILSNQPQHF. CDR3 DNA: TGCAGTGCTAGAGCCACCCCTGGGCAGGGGATCCTTAGCAATCAGCCCCAGCATTTT.

This clonotype appeared a few times. The V gene is TRBV5-1, the J gene TRBJ2-1; TRBD2 matches 14 bases. This CDR3 has 17 amino acids. Trimming at V came to 3 bases and at J to 8 bases, leaving 10 bases not matched to a gene. Germline CDR1 is SGHRS and CDR2 is YFSETQ. The CDR3 spells CASSWGTSGSSRYEQFF. The CDR3 region has the DNA TGCGCCAGCAGCTGGGGGACTAGCGGGAGTTCTCGCTATGAGCAGTTCTTC.

This clonotype was found a few times. The J gene is TRBJ1-2, the V gene TRBV10-3, with a weak D call TRBD1 (6 bases). V was shortened by 4 bases and J by 0 bases, with 15 bases between the two germline ends. CDR1 ENHRY and CDR2 SYGVKD come from the germline V gene. The CDR3 has 16 residues. In DNA form, the CDR3 reads TGTGCCATCAGTGGGCTTTTGGGGGCCGCTAACTATGGCTACACCTTC. It codes for CAISGLLGAANYGYTF.

This clonotype was recorded at least ten times. The chain links TRBV4-2 to TRBJ1-4; D gene unclear. The CDR3 covers 17 residues. Germline CDR1 reads LGHNA; CDR2 reads YNFKEQ. V lost 3 bases to trimming and J lost 5 bases, with 19 bases between them. CDR3 nucleotide sequence: TGTGCCAGCAGCCACAGCGGGTCGGGCAGGCCCAATGAAAAACTGTTTTTT. Its translation is CASSHSGSGRPNEKLFF.

This clonotype has more than one count but fewer than ten. This chain joins TRBV2 and TRBJ2-7, with 12 bases aligning to TRBD2. Looked up from germline, CDR1 is SNHLY and CDR2 is FYNNEI. The V gene end was trimmed by 7 bases and the J gene end by 4 bases; junction bases not matched to a gene: 26. The CDR3 covers 21 residues. This chain's CDR3 is CASKVRLAGAKSPGGAYEQYF. CDR3 in DNA: TGTGCCAGCAAAGTTCGACTAGCGGGGGCCAAGAGCCCGGGAGGGGCGTACGAGCAGTACTTC.